Included here is one T cell receptor (beta chain) sequence, with context. This clonotype has a count of ten or more. Its antigen has not been determined. No much larger clone exists at a distance of one base, and base qualities are not known. This sample was included in a study of neurological immune-mediated disorders (dated by TCRdb to about 2019). Study-level background: The study compared peripheral blood TCR-beta repertoires of HTLV-I-associated myelopathy (HAM/TSP) patients, multiple sclerosis patients and healthy controls using UMI-based sequencing. Longitudinal samples, technical triplicates and paired sorted CD4+ and CD8+ T-cell subsets, alongside PBMC samples, were included among the approximately 110 TCR-beta libraries. The cohort was made up of 68 subjects, consisting of about 15 HAM/TSP patients, some 34 multiple sclerosis patients and around 20 healthy controls. Broader findings and caveats from the paper: TCR clonal expansion was greatest in HAM/TSP patients and smallest in MS patients, who ranked below even healthy controls. Across subjects, expanded clones never shared an identical CDR3 amino acid sequence, which suggests that the TCR-beta repertoires in every group were private.

cDNA was synthesized by template-switch 5'RACE using a primer with a 10-nucleotide random unique molecular identifier that tagged each TCR transcript. Every sequencing run covered 15-18 subjects and yielded more than 180 million TCR-beta sequences. Total RNA was extracted with the RNeasy kit. Using the KAPA Real-time Library Amplification kit, TCR-beta VDJ regions were amplified with primers for the TCR constant region and the 5'RACE anchor. Sample indexes and Illumina adaptors were added in a first PCR, and a second PCR then increased library yield. After Ampure bead purification, the roughly 650 bp TCR product was size-selected on a 2% E-gel SizeSelection system. Before pooling, library quality was assessed on a Bioanalyzer, concentration was determined with Qubit, and library quantification was performed with the Kapa Library Quantification kit. Paired-end 2 x 150 bp sequencing of the libraries was performed on an Illumina HiSeq 2500. To increase sequence diversity, roughly 24-31% phiX was spiked into each library pool. Concerning the study's data processing: The UMI-based MiGEC pipeline processed quality-filtered reads and removed over 90% of raw TCR sequences during error correction. VDJ genes were aligned to IMGT germline references, and clonotypes were defined by unique CDR3 amino acid sequence plus V-J genes. Clonal expansion, Shannon diversity, and CDR3 relatedness (CalcPairwiseDistances, ClusterSamples) were evaluated with VDJtools, and phylogenetic trees were built with CLCbio workbench. Clones with at least 8 unique UMIs were defined as expanded, with this threshold being based on coefficient-of-variation modelling across technical triplicates. In TCRdb, the public reads were trimmed at Q25 with fastp and aligned with MiXCR, with productive beta chains retained. Rows with a matching CDR3 protein are joined into one entry that keeps the most common DNA and genes. These V and J calls originate from TCRdb's pipeline instead of the authors' own analysis. The sample table holds approximately 30,000 distinct CDR3 sequences, of which about 4% were seen once. Of the sample, about 23% falls within the top ten clones.

The healthy controls were volunteers from blood banks in Maryland, USA. TCR libraries for sorted subsets were made from roughly 950,000 sorted CD4+ or CD8+ T cells. Peripheral blood was subjected to Ficoll-Hypaque density gradient centrifugation to isolate PBMCs, which were then cryopreserved in liquid nitrogen. Paired sorted CD4+ and CD8+ subsets came from healthy controls, HAM/TSP patients and MS patients. The germline V and J ends show losses of 5 bases and 5 bases respectively, and no gene match explains 4 bases of the junction. Via the germline V gene (reference sequence), CDR1 is DFQATT and CDR2 SNEGSKA. There are 14 amino acids in the CDR3, from cysteine to phenylalanine inclusive. The read is trimmed to its CDR3 DNA, 42 bases read in frame from base 1.

The chain is encoded by TRBV20-1 joined to TRBJ2-1; TRBD2 matches 12 bases in the middle. The TCR originated in a woman aged 40 to 50 in good health. Sequencing was performed on CD4+ T cells from blood. The DNA sequence follows: TGCAGTGCTCAGACTAGCGGGGGACACAATGAGCAGTTCTTC. The resulting protein is CSAQTSGGHNEQFF.